The sequence of this T cell receptor (beta chain) was determined in a study of blood T cell repertoires in COVID-19. Looking at the study overall: There were acute and convalescent COVID-19 samples, and they came from the United States, Italy and Spain.

Seattle researchers signed up patients amid active infection and tracked them longitudinally. Germline V lookup: CDR1 GTSNPN, CDR2 SVGIG (reference sequence). This CDR3 has 12 amino acids. V was clipped by 3 bases and J by 8 bases, with 13 bases between them. The assay was immunoSEQ multiplex PCR, and TCRdb's table has in-frame clones only and misses some. The table shows about 360,000 clones, with 80% to 90% occurring only once. Source material: peripheral blood. This receptor was obtained from an older woman with COVID-19, enrolled during active disease. J is TRBJ1-1 and V is TRBV30; tentatively, D is TRBD1 (6 bases). The CDR3 sequence: CAWRTGSLEAFF. CDR3 DNA: TGTGCCTGGAGGACAGGTAGCTTAGAAGCTTTCTTT.